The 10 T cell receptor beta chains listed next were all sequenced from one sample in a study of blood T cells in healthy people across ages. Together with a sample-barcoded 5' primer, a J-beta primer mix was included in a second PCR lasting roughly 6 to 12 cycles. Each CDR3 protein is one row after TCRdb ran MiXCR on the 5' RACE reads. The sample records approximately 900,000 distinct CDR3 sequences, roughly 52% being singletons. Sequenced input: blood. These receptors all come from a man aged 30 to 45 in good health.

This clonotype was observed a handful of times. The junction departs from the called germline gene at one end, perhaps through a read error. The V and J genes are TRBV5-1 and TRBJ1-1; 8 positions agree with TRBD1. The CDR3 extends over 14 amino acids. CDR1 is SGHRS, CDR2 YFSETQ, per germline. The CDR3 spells CASSLGQGPTEAFF. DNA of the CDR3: TGTGCCAGCAGCCTAGGACAGGGCCCCACTGAAGCTTTCTTT.

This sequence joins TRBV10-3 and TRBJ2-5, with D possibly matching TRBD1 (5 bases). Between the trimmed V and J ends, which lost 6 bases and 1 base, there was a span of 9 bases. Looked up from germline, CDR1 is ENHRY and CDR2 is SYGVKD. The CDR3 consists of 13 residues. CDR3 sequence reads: CAIREGAQETQYF. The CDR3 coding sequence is TGTGCCATCAGAGAAGGGGCCCAAGAGACCCAGTACTTC.

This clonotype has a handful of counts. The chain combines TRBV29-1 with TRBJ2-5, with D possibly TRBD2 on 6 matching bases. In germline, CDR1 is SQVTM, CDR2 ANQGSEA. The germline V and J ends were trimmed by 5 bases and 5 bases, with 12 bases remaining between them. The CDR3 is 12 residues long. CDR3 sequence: CSVSGAGETQYF. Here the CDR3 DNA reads TGCAGCGTTTCCGGGGCGGGGGAGACCCAGTACTTC. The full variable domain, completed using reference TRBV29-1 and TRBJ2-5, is SAVISQKPSRDICQRGTSLTIQCQVDSQVTMMFWYRQQPGQSLTLIATANQGSEATYESGFVIDKFPISRPNLTFSTLTVSNMSPEDSSIYLCSVSGAGETQYFGPGTRLLVL.

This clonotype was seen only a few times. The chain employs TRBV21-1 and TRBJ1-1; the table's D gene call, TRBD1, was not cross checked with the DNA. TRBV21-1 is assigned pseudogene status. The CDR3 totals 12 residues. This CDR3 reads CASSPRTVSAFF. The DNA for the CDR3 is TGTGCCAGCAGCCCCCGGACAGTTTCGGCTTTCTTT.

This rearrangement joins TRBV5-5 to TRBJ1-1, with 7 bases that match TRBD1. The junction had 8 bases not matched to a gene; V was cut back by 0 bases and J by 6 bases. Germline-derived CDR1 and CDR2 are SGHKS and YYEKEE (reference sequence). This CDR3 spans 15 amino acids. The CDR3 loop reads CASSLGGQGGSEAFF. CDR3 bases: TGTGCCAGCAGCTTGGGCGGGCAGGGGGGATCTGAAGCTTTCTTT.

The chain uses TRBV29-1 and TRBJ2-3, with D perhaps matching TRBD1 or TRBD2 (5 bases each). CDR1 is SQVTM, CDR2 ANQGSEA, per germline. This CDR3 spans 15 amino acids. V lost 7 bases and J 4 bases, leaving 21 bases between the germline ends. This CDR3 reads CSGAIRAGGADTQYF. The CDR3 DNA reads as TGCAGCGGTGCGATCAGGGCCGGAGGCGCAGATACGCAGTATTTT.

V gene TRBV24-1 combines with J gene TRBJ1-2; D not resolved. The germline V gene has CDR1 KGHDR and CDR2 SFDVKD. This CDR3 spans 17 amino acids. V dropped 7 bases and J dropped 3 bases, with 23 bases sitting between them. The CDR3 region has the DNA TGTGCCACCAGCCCCGGCCTGAAGGCTACCTTACACTATGGCTACACCTTC. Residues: CATSPGLKATLHYGYTF.

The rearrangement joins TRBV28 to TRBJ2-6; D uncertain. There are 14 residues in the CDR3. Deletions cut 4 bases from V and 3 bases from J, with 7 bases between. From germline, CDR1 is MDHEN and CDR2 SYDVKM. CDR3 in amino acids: CASSWAYGANVLTF. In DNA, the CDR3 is TGTGCCAGCAGTTGGGCCTATGGGGCCAACGTCCTGACTTTC.

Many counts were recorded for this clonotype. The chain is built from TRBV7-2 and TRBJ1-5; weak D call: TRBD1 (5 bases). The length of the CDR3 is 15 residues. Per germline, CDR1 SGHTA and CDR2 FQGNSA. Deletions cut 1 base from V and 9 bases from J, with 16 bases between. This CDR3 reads CASSLGAWGITPQHF. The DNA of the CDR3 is TGTGCCAGCAGCTTAGGAGCTTGGGGGATCACGCCCCAGCATTTT. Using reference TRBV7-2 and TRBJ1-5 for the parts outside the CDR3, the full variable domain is GAGVSQSPSNKVTEKGKDVELRCDPISGHTALYWYRQSLGQGLEFLIYFQGNSAPDKSGLPSDRFSAERTGGSVSTLTIQRTQQEDSAVYLCASSLGAWGITPQHFGDGTRLSIL.

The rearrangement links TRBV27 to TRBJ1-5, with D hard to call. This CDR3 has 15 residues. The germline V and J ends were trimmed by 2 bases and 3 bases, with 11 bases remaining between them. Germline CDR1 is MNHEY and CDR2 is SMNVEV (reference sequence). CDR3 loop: CASSLGGRNNQPQHF. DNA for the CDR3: TGTGCCAGCAGTTTAGGAGGACGGAACAATCAGCCCCAGCATTTT.